Following are 18 T cell receptor beta chains from one sample sequenced in a study of T-cell memory formation after mild COVID-19. MiXCR, run by TCRdb on the 5' RACE reads, gives a single entry per CDR3 protein. The table lists some 320,000 distinct CDR3 sequences, roughly an eighth of them singletons. Material: PBMCs or a T cell subset sorted from them (not recorded which). These receptors were collected from a man aged 18 to 30 who had mild COVID-19 (a few samples of this study predate the infection). Cell type and time point are not known.

This rearrangement joins TRBV6-5 to TRBJ2-6; D is unclear. Germline V gene lookup returns CDR1 MNHEY and CDR2 SVGAGI. Trimming pared 0 bases from V and 1 base from J, leaving 10 bases between. This CDR3 is built from 17 residues. The CDR3 DNA is TGTGCCAGCAGTTACTCGGTATCTGTATCTGGGGCCAACGTCCTGACTTTC. Translating gives CASSYSVSVSGANVLTF.

This clonotype was seen at least ten times. The V call is TRBV21-1, the J call TRBJ1-2. TRBV21-1 is designated a pseudogene. CDR3 length: 11 amino acids. CDR3 residues: CASSEADGYTF. As DNA, the CDR3 is TGTGCCAGCAGCGAGGCCGATGGCTACACCTTC.

This clonotype has a handful of counts. This chain joins TRBV10-3 and TRBJ2-3, with 7 bases matching TRBD2. Germline V CDR1 and CDR2: ENHRY, SYGVKD. V gave up 11 bases and J gave up 3 bases; unmatched junction bases: 11. This CDR3 has 14 amino acids. The CDR3 DNA is TGTGCCGTAGGACTAGGCGGGCCTACAGATACGCAGTATTTT. It specifies CAVGLGGPTDTQYF.

This clonotype has at least ten counts. J is TRBJ2-3 and V is TRBV7-6; D perhaps matches TRBD2 (6 bases). Germline CDR1 is SGHVS and CDR2 is FNYEAQ. This CDR3 has 16 residues. Deletions cut 4 bases from V and 4 bases from J, with 18 bases between. CDR3 coding DNA: TGTGCCAGCAGCTACGGGACTCCCGCTTTGCCAGATACGCAGTATTTT. Translating it yields CASSYGTPALPDTQYF.

This clonotype was detected only a few times. The rearrangement uses TRBV11-2 and TRBJ1-1; no reliable D call. CDR1 and CDR2 from the germline V gene are SGHAT and FQNNGV. The CDR3 length is 16 residues. Trimming removed 5 bases from V and 1 base from J, with 17 bases in between. CDR3 coding DNA: TGTGCCAGCAGCCCCATCCACGGTAAAGGGAACACTGAAGCTTTCTTT. Translating gives CASSPIHGKGNTEAFF. Filled out from reference TRBV11-2 and TRBJ1-1, the complete variable domain reads EAGVAQSPRYKIIEKRQSVAFWCNPISGHATLYWYQQILGQGPKLLIQFQNNGVVDDSQLPKDRFSAERLKGVDSTLKIQPAKLEDSAVYLCASSPIHGKGNTEAFFGQGTRLTVV.

The chain recombines TRBV6-5 with TRBJ2-3, with 10 positions matching TRBD2. The germline CDR1 and CDR2 sequences are MNHEY and SVGAGI. With V trimmed by 5 bases and J by 4 bases, 12 bases remained unmatched. The CDR3 runs to 17 residues. In DNA, the CDR3 is TGTGCCAGCAGTGTATGCGTCCTAGCGGGGGCCTCAGATACGCAGTATTTT. This translates into CASSVCVLAGASDTQYF.

The rearrangement uses TRBV6-2 or TRBV6-3 and TRBJ1-5; D is possibly TRBD1 (6 bases). V was pared by 5 bases and J by 3 bases, with 11 bases between. This CDR3 region has 14 residues. Germline V lookup: CDR1 MNHEY, CDR2 SVGEGT. CDR3 sequence (DNA): TGTGCCAGCAGTCAAAGGGGGTCCAATCAGCCCCAGCATTTT. This translates into CASSQRGSNQPQHF.

This chain connects TRBV10-3 to TRBJ2-3; D could derive from TRBD1 or TRBD2 (6 bases each). The germline V gene has CDR1 ENHRY and CDR2 SYGVKD. Trimming pared 3 bases from V and 6 bases from J, leaving 13 bases between. The CDR3 runs 14 residues. In DNA form, the CDR3 reads TGTGCCATCAGTGAAGGGGGGCTAAGCGATACGCAGTATTTT. This sequence encodes CAISEGGLSDTQYF.

The rearrangement joins TRBV10-3 to TRBJ2-3; TRBD2 might be the D (5 bases). The CDR3 contains 16 residues. Germline CDR1 and CDR2: ENHRY and SYGVKD. Trimming removed 2 bases at V and 0 bases at J, with 12 bases between. The CDR3 DNA is TGTGCCATCAGTGAGCCGGCGGACTCTAGCACAGATACGCAGTATTTT. Its protein product is CAISEPADSSTDTQYF.

The chain employs TRBV20-1 and TRBJ1-2; D might be TRBD1 (5 bases). Germline values: CDR1 DFQATT, CDR2 SNEGSKA (reference sequence). V dropped 6 bases and J dropped 2 bases, with 19 bases sitting between them. This CDR3 is 15 amino acids long. CDR3 sequence: CSAPTPGRRNYGYTF. CDR3 sequence (DNA): TGCAGTGCCCCCACTCCGGGACGGCGGAACTATGGCTACACCTTC.

The chain couples TRBV3-2 to TRBJ2-7; the DNA was not used to check the table's D call, TRBD1. TRBV3-2 is flagged as a pseudogene. This CDR3 is 15 amino acids long. CDR3 residues: CASMRGPPLYYEQYV. CDR3 bases: TGTGCCAGCATGAGGGGTCCACCACTTTACTACGAGCAGTACGTC.

The chain uses TRBV7-2 and TRBJ1-5; D is perhaps TRBD1 (5 bases). This CDR3 is built from 15 residues. Germline CDR1 is SGHTA and CDR2 is FQGNSA. V lost 1 base and J lost 6, with 13 bases in between. The CDR3 here is CASSLVGGMGQPQHF. CDR3 bases: TGTGCCAGCAGCTTAGTTGGGGGGATGGGTCAGCCCCAGCATTTT.

In this sample, this clonotype turned up a few times. The rearrangement links TRBV4-3 to TRBJ2-3; possible D gene TRBD1, 6 bases. The CDR3 covers 14 residues. The germline V gene encodes CDR1 LGHNA and CDR2 YSLEER. Trimming removed 0 bases from V and 8 bases from J, with 12 bases in between. CDR3 sequence: CASSQDRTVGTQYF. The CDR3 DNA sequence: TGCGCCAGCAGCCAAGATCGGACAGTGGGTACGCAGTATTTT.

Only a few counts were recorded for this clonotype. J is TRBJ1-2 and V is TRBV7-9, with D perhaps matching TRBD1 (6 bases). CDR1 and CDR2 (germline): SEHNR, FQNEAQ (reference sequence). The length of the CDR3 is 13 residues. V lost 5 bases, J lost 9 bases, and 16 bases lay in between. This chain's CDR3 is CASSQDSENCYTF. CDR3 DNA: TGTGCCAGCAGCCAGGACAGCGAGAACTGCTACACCTTC.

The chain is built from TRBV7-2 and TRBJ2-3; 8 bases agree with TRBD2. The J segment lost 4 bases and the V segment lost 5 bases, leaving 8 bases of the junction unmatched. The CDR3 consists of 15 residues. CDR1 SGHTA and CDR2 FQGNSA come from the germline V gene. Here the CDR3 DNA reads TGTGCCAGCAGCGTACTCTACGGGGGGGCAGATACGCAGTATTTT. It specifies CASSVLYGGADTQYF.

This clonotype was counted a few times. This rearrangement joins TRBV5-1 to TRBJ2-3; D perhaps matches TRBD1 (6 bases). V lost 7 bases, J lost 3 bases, and 12 bases lay in between. The length of the CDR3 is 13 residues. Germline assignment: CDR1 SGHRS and CDR2 YFSETQ. CDR3 nucleotide sequence: TGCGCCAGCCACAGGGACCAGACAGATACGCAGTATTTT. Its protein is CASHRDQTDTQYF.

This clonotype was detected many times. Mismatch with germline at one junction end may stem from a read error. V gene TRBV5-1 combines with J gene TRBJ2-7, with no clear D. The length of the CDR3 is 13 residues. From germline, CDR1 is SGHRS and CDR2 YFSETQ. CDR3 nucleotide sequence: TGTGCCAGCAGTTACGGTCAGTCCTACGAGCAGTACTTC. It specifies CASSYGQSYEQYF.

The V and J genes are TRBV20-1 and TRBJ2-5, with 7 bases matching TRBD2. Unmatched junction bases numbered 4, after V lost 3 bases and J lost 0 bases. The V gene's germline CDR1 is DFQATT and CDR2 SNEGSKA (reference sequence). CDR3 length equals 14 residues. The CDR3 protein is CSASSGVYQETQYF. CDR3 DNA: TGCAGTGCTAGCAGCGGGGTTTACCAAGAGACCCAGTACTTC.